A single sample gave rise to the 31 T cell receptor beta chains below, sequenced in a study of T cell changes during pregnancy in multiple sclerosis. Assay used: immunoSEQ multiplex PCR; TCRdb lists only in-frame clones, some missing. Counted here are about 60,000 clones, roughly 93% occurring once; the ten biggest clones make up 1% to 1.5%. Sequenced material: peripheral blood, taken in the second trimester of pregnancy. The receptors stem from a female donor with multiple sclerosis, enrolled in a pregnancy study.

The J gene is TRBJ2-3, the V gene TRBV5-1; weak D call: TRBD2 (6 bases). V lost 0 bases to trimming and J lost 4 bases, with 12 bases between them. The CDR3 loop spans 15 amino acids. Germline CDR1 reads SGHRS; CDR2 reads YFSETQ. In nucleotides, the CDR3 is TGCGCCAGCAGCTTGGTGGGGGGATCCCCAGATACGCAGTATTTT. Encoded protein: CASSLVGGSPDTQYF.

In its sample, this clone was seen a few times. As DNA, the CDR3 is TGTGCCAGCAGAACCCGGGGGAGCTACGAGCAGTACTTC. Translation: CASRTRGSYEQYF. The chain employs TRBV11-1 and TRBJ2-7; D is possibly TRBD2 (6 bases). The CDR3 is 13 amino acids. Trimming removed 6 bases at V and 3 bases at J, with 12 bases between. The germline V gene has CDR1 SGHAT and CDR2 FQDESV (reference sequence).

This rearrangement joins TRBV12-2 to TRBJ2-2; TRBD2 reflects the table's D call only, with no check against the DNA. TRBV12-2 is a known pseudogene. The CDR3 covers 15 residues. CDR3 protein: CASRLGPRGPGELFF. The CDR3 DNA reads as TGTGCAAGTCGCTTAGGCCCCCGAGGGCCCGGGGAGCTGTTTTTT.

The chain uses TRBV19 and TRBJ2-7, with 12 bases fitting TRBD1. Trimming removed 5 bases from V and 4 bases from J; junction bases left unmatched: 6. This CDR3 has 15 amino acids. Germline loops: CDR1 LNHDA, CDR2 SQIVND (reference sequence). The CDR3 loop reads CASSPRDRGPYEQYF. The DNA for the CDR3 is TGTGCCAGTAGTCCCAGGGACAGGGGGCCTTACGAGCAGTACTTC.

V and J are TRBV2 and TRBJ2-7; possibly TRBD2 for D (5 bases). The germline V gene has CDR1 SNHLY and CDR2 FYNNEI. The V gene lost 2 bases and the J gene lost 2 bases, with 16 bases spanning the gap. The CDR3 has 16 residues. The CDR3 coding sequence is TGTGCCAGCAGTGAAAACTCAGGAGGAGTGCCCTACGAGCAGTACTTC. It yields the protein CASSENSGGVPYEQYF.

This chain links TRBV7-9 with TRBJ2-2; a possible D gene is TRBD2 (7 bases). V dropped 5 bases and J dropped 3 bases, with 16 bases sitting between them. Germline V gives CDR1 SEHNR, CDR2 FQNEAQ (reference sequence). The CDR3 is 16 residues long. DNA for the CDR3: TGTGCCAGCAGCCCAAGAGGGGGGGCTGACACCGGGGAGCTGTTTTTT. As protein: CASSPRGGADTGELFF.

The CDR3 spells CSGDRVHEQYF. The CDR3 DNA reads as TGCAGTGGCGACAGGGTCCACGAGCAGTACTTC. The chain joins TRBV20-1 to TRBJ2-7, with 7 bases lining up with TRBD1. The germline V gene has CDR1 DFQATT and CDR2 SNEGSKA (reference sequence). The CDR3 is 11 residues long. V dropped 7 bases and J dropped 5; count of bases not matched to a gene: 5.

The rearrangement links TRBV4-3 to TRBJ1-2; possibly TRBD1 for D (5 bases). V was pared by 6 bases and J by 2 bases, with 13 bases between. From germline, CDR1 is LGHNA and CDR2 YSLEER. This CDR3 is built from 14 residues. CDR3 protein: CASSRTGLNYGYTF. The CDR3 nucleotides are TGCGCCAGCAGTAGAACGGGACTCAACTATGGCTACACCTTC.

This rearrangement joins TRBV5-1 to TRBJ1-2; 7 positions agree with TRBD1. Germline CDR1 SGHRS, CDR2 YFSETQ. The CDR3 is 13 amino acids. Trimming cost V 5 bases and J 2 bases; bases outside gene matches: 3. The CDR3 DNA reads TGCGCCAGCAGAGCGACAGGGAACTATGGCTACACCTTC. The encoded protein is CASRATGNYGYTF. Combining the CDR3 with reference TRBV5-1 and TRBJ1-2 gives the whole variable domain KAGVTQTPRYLIKTRGQQVTLSCSPISGHRSVSWYQQTPGQGLQFLFEYFSETQRNKGNFPGRFSGRQFSNSRSEMNVSTLELGDSALYLCASRATGNYGYTFGSGTRLTVV.

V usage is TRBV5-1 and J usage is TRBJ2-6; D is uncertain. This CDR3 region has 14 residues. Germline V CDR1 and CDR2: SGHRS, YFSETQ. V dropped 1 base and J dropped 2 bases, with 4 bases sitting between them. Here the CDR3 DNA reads TGCGCCAGCAGCTTGTCTGCTGGGGCCAACGTCCTGACTTTC. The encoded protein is CASSLSAGANVLTF.

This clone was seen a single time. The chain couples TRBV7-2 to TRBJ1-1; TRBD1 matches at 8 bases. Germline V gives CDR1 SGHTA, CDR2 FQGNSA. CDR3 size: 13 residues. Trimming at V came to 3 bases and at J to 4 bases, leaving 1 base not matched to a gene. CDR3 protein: CASSFDRGTEAFF. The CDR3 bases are TGTGCCAGCAGCTTCGACAGGGGCACTGAAGCTTTCTTT.

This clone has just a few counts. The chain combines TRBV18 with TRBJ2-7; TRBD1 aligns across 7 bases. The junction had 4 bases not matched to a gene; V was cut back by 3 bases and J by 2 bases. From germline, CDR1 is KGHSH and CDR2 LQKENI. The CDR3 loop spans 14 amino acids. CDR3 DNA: TGTGCCAGCTCACCCGACAGGGAAGCCTACGAGCAGTACTTC. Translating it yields CASSPDREAYEQYF. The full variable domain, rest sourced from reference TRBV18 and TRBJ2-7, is NAGVMQNPRHLVRRRGQEARLRCSPMKGHSHVYWYRQLPEEGLKFMVYLQKENIIDESGMPKERFSAEFPKEGPSILRIQQVVRGDSAAYFCASSPDREAYEQYFGPGTRLTVT.

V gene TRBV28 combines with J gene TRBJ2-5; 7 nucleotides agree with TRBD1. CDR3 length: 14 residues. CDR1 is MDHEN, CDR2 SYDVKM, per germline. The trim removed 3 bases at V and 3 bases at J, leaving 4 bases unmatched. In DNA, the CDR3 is TGTGCCAGCAGTTTCGGGGACAGAAAAGAGACCCAGTACTTC. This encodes CASSFGDRKETQYF.

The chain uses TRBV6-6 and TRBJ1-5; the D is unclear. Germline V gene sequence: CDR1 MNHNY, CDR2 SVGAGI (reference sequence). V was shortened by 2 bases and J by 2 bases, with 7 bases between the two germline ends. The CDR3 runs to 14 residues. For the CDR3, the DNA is TGTGCCAGCAGTTACGGTGAGGGCAATCAGCCCCAGCATTTT. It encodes CASSYGEGNQPQHF.

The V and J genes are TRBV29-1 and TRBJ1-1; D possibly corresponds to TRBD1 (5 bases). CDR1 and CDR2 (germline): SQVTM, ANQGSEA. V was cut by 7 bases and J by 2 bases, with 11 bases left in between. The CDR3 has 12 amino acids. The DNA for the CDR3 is TGCAGCGGAAGACAGACTAACACTGAAGCTTTCTTT. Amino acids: CSGRQTNTEAFF.

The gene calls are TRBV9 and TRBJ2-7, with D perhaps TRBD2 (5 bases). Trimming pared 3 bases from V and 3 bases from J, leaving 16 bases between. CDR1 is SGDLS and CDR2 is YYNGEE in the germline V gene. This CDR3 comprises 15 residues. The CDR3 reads CASSAYPGGSYEQYF. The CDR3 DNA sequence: TGTGCCAGCAGCGCATACCCCGGAGGAAGCTACGAGCAGTACTTC.

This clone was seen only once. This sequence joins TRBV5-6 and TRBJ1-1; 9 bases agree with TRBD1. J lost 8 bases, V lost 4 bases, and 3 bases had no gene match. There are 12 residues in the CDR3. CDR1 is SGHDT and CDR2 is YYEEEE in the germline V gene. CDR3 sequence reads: CASSRDRGEAFF. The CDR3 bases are TGTGCCAGCAGCAGAGACAGGGGGGAAGCTTTCTTT.

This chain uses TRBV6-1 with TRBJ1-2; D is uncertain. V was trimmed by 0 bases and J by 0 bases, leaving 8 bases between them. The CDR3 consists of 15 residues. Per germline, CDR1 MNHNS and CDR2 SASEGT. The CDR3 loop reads CASSEAYGANYGYTF. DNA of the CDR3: TGTGCCAGCAGTGAAGCTTACGGTGCTAACTATGGCTACACCTTC.

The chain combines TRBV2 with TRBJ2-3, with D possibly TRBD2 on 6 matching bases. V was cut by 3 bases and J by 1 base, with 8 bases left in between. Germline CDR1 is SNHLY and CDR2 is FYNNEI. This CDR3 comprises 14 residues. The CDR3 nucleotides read TGTGCCAGCAGTGATACGGGGGGCACAGATACGCAGTATTTT. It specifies CASSDTGGTDTQYF.

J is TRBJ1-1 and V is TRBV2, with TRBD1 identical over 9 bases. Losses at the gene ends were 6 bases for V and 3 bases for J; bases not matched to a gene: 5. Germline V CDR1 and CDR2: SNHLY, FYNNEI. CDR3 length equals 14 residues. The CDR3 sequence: CASRQGAGDTEAFF. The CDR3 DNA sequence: TGTGCCAGCAGACAGGGGGCTGGTGACACTGAAGCTTTCTTT.

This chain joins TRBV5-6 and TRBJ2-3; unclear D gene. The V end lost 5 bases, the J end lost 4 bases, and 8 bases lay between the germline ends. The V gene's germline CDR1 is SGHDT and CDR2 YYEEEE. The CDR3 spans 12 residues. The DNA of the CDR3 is TGTGCCAGCAGACTACGAGCAGATACGCAGTATTTT. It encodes CASRLRADTQYF.

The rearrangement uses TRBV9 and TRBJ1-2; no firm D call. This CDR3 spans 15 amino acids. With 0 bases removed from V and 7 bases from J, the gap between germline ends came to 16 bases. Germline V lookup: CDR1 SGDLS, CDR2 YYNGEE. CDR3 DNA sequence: TGTGCCAGCAGCGTAGGTAATCGGGAACGGCGTGGCTACACCTTC. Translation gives CASSVGNRERRGYTF.

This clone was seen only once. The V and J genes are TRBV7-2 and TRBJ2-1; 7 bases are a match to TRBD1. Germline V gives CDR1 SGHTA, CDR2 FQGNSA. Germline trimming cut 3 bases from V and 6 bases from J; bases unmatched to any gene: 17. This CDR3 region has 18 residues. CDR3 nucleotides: TGTGCCAGCAGCTTCCCGACAGGGTGGGTGAGAAGACCCAATGAGCAGTTCTTC. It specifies CASSFPTGWVRRPNEQFF.

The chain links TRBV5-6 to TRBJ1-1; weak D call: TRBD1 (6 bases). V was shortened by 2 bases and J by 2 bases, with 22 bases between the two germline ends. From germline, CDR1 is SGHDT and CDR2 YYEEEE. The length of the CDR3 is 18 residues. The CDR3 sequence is CASSFYREGRGINTEAFF. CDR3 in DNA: TGTGCCAGCAGCTTCTACAGGGAAGGAAGGGGGATTAACACTGAAGCTTTCTTT.

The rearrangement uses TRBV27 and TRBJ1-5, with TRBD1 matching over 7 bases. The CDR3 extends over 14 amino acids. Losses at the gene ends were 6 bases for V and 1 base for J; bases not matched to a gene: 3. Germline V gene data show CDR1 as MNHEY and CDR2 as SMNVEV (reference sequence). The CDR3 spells CASRSGGSNQPQHF. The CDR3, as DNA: TGTGCCAGCAGATCAGGGGGAAGCAATCAGCCCCAGCATTTT.

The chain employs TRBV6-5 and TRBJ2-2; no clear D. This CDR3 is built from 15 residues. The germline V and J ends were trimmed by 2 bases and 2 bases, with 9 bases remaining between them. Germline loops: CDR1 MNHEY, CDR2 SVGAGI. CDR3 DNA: TGTGCCAGCAGTTACGGGCCGTTTAACACCGGGGAGCTGTTTTTT. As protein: CASSYGPFNTGELFF.

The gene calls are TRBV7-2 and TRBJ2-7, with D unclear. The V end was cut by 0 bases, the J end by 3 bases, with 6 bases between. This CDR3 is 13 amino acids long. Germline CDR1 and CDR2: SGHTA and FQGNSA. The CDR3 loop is CASSLAALYEQYF. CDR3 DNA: TGTGCCAGCAGCTTAGCGGCCCTCTACGAGCAGTACTTC.

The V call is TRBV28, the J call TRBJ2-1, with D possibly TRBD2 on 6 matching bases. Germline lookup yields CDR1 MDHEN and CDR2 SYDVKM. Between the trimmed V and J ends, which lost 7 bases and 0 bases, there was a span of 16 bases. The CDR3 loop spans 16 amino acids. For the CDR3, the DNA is TGTGCCAGCATCTCCCTGGAGGGTAACTCCTACAATGAGCAGTTCTTC. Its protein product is CASISLEGNSYNEQFF.

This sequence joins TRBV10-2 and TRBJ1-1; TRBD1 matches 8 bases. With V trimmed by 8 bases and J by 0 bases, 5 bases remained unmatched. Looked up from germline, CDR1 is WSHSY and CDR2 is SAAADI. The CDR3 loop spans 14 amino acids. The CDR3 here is CASGQGLMNTEAFF. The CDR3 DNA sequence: TGCGCCAGCGGACAGGGTTTAATGAACACTGAAGCTTTCTTT.

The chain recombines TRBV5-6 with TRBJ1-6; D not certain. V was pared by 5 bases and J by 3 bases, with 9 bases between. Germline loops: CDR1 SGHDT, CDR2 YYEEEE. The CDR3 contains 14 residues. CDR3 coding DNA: TGTGCCAGCAGGTGGTACGGCTATAATTCACCCCTCCACTTT. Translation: CASRWYGYNSPLHF.

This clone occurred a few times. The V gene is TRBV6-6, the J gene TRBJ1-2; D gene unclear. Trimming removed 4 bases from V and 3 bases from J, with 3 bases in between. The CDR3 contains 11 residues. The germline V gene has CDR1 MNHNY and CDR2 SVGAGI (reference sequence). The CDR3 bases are TGTGCCAGCAGTTCGGACTATGGCTACACCTTC. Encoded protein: CASSSDYGYTF.